This TCR beta chain was obtained from a study of T-cell reconstitution after alpha-beta-depleted transplantation in children. CDR1 and CDR2 from the germline V gene are DFQATT and SNEGSKA (reference sequence). V gave up 1 base and J gave up 3 bases; unmatched junction bases: 6. The CDR3 sequence is 14 residues long. This clonotype has a handful of counts. Unique molecular identifiers tagged the TCRbeta library. MiXCR was run by TCRdb on the PCR reads, yielding one entry per CDR3 protein. The sample carries 500,000 to 750,000 distinct CDR3 sequences, 25% to 30% recorded once. The source was PBMCs, collected before TCRalphabeta/CD19-depleted stem cell transplant. The chain couples TRBV20-1 to TRBJ2-7; 7 bases line up with TRBD2. The TCR sequence derives from a boy under three years old with Wiskott-Aldrich syndrome, due to receive a stem cell transplant. The CDR3 DNA is TGCAGTGCTAGAGCGGGAGGACCTGTCTACGAGCAGTACTTC. The encoded protein is CSARAGGPVYEQYF.